The 17 T cell receptor beta chains given below trace back to one sample, sequenced in a study of T cells in Graves' hyperthyroidism and ophthalmopathy. TCR beta CDR3 sequences were amplified from RNA transcripts. When the TCR CDR3 underwent first-round RT-PCR, the HTBI primer set was used. Each CDR3 protein gets one entry after TCRdb re-called the multiplex PCR reads with MiXCR. The table lists 650,000 to 700,000 distinct CDR3 sequences, 17% of them singletons, with around 15% in the top ten. Material for sequencing was blood. These receptors were collected from a man aged 45-65 years with Graves' hyperthyroidism.

There are many counts of this clonotype. The rearrangement links TRBV5-1 to TRBJ2-3; D is uncertain. V was clipped by 0 bases and J by 2 bases, with 7 bases between them. The germline gives CDR1 SGHRS, CDR2 YFSETQ. The CDR3 contains 14 residues. CDR3 protein: CASSLVDNTDTQYF. The CDR3 DNA is TGCGCCAGCAGCTTGGTGGATAACACAGATACGCAGTATTTT.

Turning to this clonotype: A junction boundary mismatches the germline segment, possibly from a read error. The chain is built from TRBV28 and TRBJ2-2; possibly TRBD2 for D (5 bases). Germline assignment: CDR1 MDHEN and CDR2 SYDVKM. There are 14 residues in the CDR3. The CDR3 here is CASRRAPNTGELFF. Here the CDR3 DNA reads TGTGCTAGCAGGCGGGCCCCGAACACCGGGGAGCTGTTTTTT.

This clonotype appeared many times. The genes are TRBV11-2 and TRBJ2-7; the D gene is possibly TRBD2 (5 bases). The CDR3 extends over 17 amino acids. Trimming left V 2 bases short and J 2 bases short, with 19 bases between. Germline V lookup: CDR1 SGHAT, CDR2 FQNNGV. CDR3 DNA: TGTGCCAGCAGCTTAATCGGGGTTGGCGGGTCGACCTACGAGCAGTACTTC. Amino acid sequence: CASSLIGVGGSTYEQYF.

A remark on this clonotype: Relative to the germline gene, one junction end is altered; a read error may explain this. The rearrangement joins TRBV7-2 to TRBJ1-2, with D maybe TRBD1 (6 bases). Germline values: CDR1 SGHTA, CDR2 FQGNSA. This CDR3 is built from 18 residues. The CDR3 protein is CASSQVEGQTLPFYGYTF. CDR3 nucleotides: TGCGCCAGCAGCCAAGTTGAAGGACAGACCCTTCCCTTCTATGGCTACACCTTC.

Of note for this clonotype: A junction boundary mismatches the germline segment, possibly from a read error. This chain joins TRBV7-9 and TRBJ1-1; 9 bases are shared with TRBD1. The CDR3 length is 15 residues. Germline-derived CDR1 and CDR2 are SEHNR and FQNEAQ (reference sequence). The CDR3 is CASTDGGTGFTEVFF. Written as DNA, the CDR3 is TGTGCCAGCACCGACGGGGGGACAGGGTTCACTGAAGTTTTCTTT.

This clonotype has more than one count but fewer than ten. The rearrangement links TRBV28 to TRBJ2-5, with TRBD2 matching over 11 bases. The CDR3 runs 16 residues. Germline assignment: CDR1 MDHEN and CDR2 SYDVKM. J lost 0 bases, V lost 5 bases, and 5 bases had no gene match. CDR3 protein: CASSQPTSGDQETQYF. The CDR3 region has the DNA TGTGCCAGCAGTCAGCCGACTAGCGGGGACCAAGAGACCCAGTACTTC.

The sample holds a few counts of this clonotype. J is TRBJ2-7 and V is TRBV7-9, with no clear D. From germline, CDR1 is SEHNR and CDR2 FQNEAQ (reference sequence). This CDR3 has 13 residues. Trimming shortened V by 4 bases and J by 1 base, and 8 bases separated the two germline ends. The CDR3 sequence: CASSWQESYEQYF. In DNA, the CDR3 is TGTGCCAGCAGCTGGCAGGAATCCTACGAGCAGTACTTC.

This clonotype was counted at least ten times. This chain connects TRBV2 to TRBJ2-1; TRBD2 aligns across 7 bases. The CDR3 has 14 residues. V shed 6 bases, J shed 4 bases, and the junction held 6 bases outside the gene matches. Germline-derived CDR1 and CDR2 are SNHLY and FYNNEI. The CDR3 bases are TGTGCCAGCAGCTCCCGGGGACTATACAATGAGCAGTTCTTC. It specifies CASSSRGLYNEQFF.

This clonotype was recorded many times. This chain connects TRBV2 to TRBJ1-4; maybe TRBD1 (6 bases). The CDR3 covers 14 residues. Trimming left V 6 bases short and J 6 bases short, with 14 bases between. The germline V gene has CDR1 SNHLY and CDR2 FYNNEI. CDR3 sequence: CASRARGADEKLFF. In DNA, the CDR3 is TGTGCCAGCAGAGCTCGGGGGGCTGATGAAAAACTGTTTTTT.

This clonotype was seen ten or more times. The CDR3: CASGGPYEQYF. The CDR3 coding sequence is TGTGCCAGTGGGGGCCCCTACGAGCAGTACTTC. J is TRBJ2-7 and V is TRBV2; possible D gene TRBD1, 6 bases. The V end was cut by 9 bases, the J end by 2 bases, with 8 bases between. CDR1 and CDR2 (germline): SNHLY, FYNNEI. The CDR3 loop spans 11 amino acids.

This clonotype was picked up many times. This chain links TRBV28 with TRBJ1-1; tentatively, D is TRBD1 (5 bases). Germline V gene lookup returns CDR1 MDHEN and CDR2 SYDVKM. V lost 5 bases and J lost 4, with 11 bases in between. This CDR3 has 13 residues. Written as DNA, the CDR3 is TGTGCCAGCAGTACCCGACAGATCACTGAAGCTTTCTTT. It encodes CASSTRQITEAFF.

This clonotype appeared many times. The chain is built from TRBV5-1 and TRBJ2-2; D might be TRBD2 (5 bases). Germline V gene data show CDR1 as SGHRS and CDR2 as YFSETQ. Between the trimmed V and J ends, which lost 1 base and 1 base, there was a span of 8 bases. The CDR3 is made up of 15 amino acids. The CDR3 DNA follows: TGCGCCAGCAGCTTGTCCGGGATGAACACCGGGGAGCTGTTTTTT. It codes for CASSLSGMNTGELFF.

This clonotype was seen many times. An end of the junction does not agree with germline; a read error may underlie this. The rearrangement uses TRBV5-5 and TRBJ1-2; D is perhaps TRBD1 (6 bases). CDR1 SGHKS and CDR2 YYEKEE come from the germline V gene (reference sequence). CDR3 length: 15 amino acids. CDR3 sequence (DNA): TGTGCCAGCAGTTTGGTCCTACAGGGAAACATCGGCTACACCTTC. Its translation: CASSLVLQGNIGYTF.

This clonotype appeared a few times. The chain couples TRBV4-1 to TRBJ1-2; unclear D gene. This CDR3 is 14 amino acids long. The germline CDR1 and CDR2 sequences are MGHRA and YSYEKL. V was cut by 0 bases and J by 11 bases, with 16 bases left in between. CDR3 in DNA: TGCGCCAGCAGCCAAGATGAGGGCAGAGCACAGTACACCTTC. Translated: CASSQDEGRAQYTF.

This clonotype was observed at least ten times. The chain carries TRBV28 and TRBJ2-1; the match to TRBD2 covers 10 bases. The CDR3 extends over 17 amino acids. The junction had 11 bases not matched to a gene; V was cut back by 3 bases and J by 6 bases. Germline assignment: CDR1 MDHEN and CDR2 SYDVKM. Written as DNA, the CDR3 is TGTGCCAGCAGTTTTCCACAACTAGCGGGAAGAGTCAATGAGCAGTTCTTC. This translates into CASSFPQLAGRVNEQFF.

The sample holds many counts of this clonotype. CDR3: CASSPRADANYGYTF. CDR3 DNA: TGTGCCAGCAGCCCCAGGGCGGATGCTAACTATGGCTACACCTTC. The chain is built from TRBV7-9 and TRBJ1-2; D may be TRBD1 (5 bases). Trimming shortened V by 5 bases and J by 0 bases, and 13 bases separated the two germline ends. The germline V gene encodes CDR1 SEHNR and CDR2 FQNEAQ (reference sequence). The CDR3 runs 15 residues.

This clonotype was seen at least ten times. V and J are TRBV7-2 and TRBJ2-7, with TRBD2 matching 7 bases. The CDR3 is 14 amino acids. In germline, CDR1 is SGHTA, CDR2 FQGNSA. V was clipped by 2 bases and J by 3 bases; unmatched bases: 4. The CDR3 region has the DNA TGTGCCAGCAGCTTATGGGCTAGCGGCTACGAGCAGTACTTC. Protein: CASSLWASGYEQYF.